Included here is one TCR beta chain sequence, with context. Its antigen is currently not known. Base qualities are not at hand, and no much larger clone is one base apart. Reading the label with the study, this specimen's treatment or condition is: live attenuated yellow fever vaccine strain. At every blood-draw timepoint, two biological replicates of bulk PBMCs were collected. PBMCs were isolated from peripheral blood using a standard Ficoll-Paque protocol. TriZol was used to extract RNA from bulk PBMCs, from CD4 and CD8 fractions, and from dextramer-positive and dextramer-negative fractions. The data are from a study of T cells after yellow fever vaccination (dated by TCRdb to between 2018 and 2021). At the level of the whole study: Libraries from fractions with low cell numbers were prepared with the SMART-Seq v4 Ultra Low Input RNA kit. Bulk TCR alpha and beta repertoires were sequenced longitudinally to track T-cell clones before and after primary and booster YFV17D yellow fever vaccination. The cohort comprised two healthy male donors, one aged 18 to 29 and one aged 30 to 40 years. Blood was collected at multiple timepoints before and after primary and secondary immunization, and bulk PBMC replicates and cell subsets were isolated.

Including the terminal cysteine and phenylalanine, the CDR3 comprises 13 residues. Here the CDR3 DNA is all that survives: 39 bases in frame from base 1. The germline ends are 14 bases apart after V is trimmed by 11 bases and J by 6 bases. The germline V gene (reference sequence) supplies CDR1 SEHNR and CDR2 FQNEAQ. TCR cDNA was synthesized by 5'RACE template switching, through which a universal primer site and unique molecular identifiers were introduced. Priming for cDNA synthesis came from both the TCR alpha and TCR beta constant segments. Library amplification used two PCR steps, and the second PCR step added sample barcodes and sequencing adapters. Sequencing of libraries was performed on Illumina HiSeq 2500 (2x100 bp) or NovaSeq (2x150 bp). Processing in the source paper ran as follows. MIGEC was used to demultiplex reads and collapse the reads into UMI consensus sequences, and MiXCR was used for V(D)J alignment. Vaccine-responding clonotypes were identified with edgeR using replicate PBMC samples, with FDR below 0.01 and a log2 fold change above 5 up to day 15 being required. Each bulk clonotype was labeled CD4 or CD8 based on which sequenced repertoire, CD4 or CD8, contained the clonotype at higher abundance. TCRdb's own reprocessing of the public reads used fastp at Q25 and MiXCR and kept productive beta chains. Under each unique CDR3 protein, matching rows form one entry showing the most common genes and DNA. For this entry, the V and J calls and clone size follow TCRdb and not the study's own pipeline. The table for this sample lists about 500,000 distinct CDR3 sequences; 17% of them were counted only once. The ten largest clones represent 15% to 20% of the sample.

Results and caveats for the whole study, not just this receptor: A small share of clonotypes occurred in both CD4 and CD8 compartments, likely arising from convergent recombination. Computational filtering was needed because FACS-sorted repertoires could contain abundant contaminating clonotypes from the bulk population. After the booster, most of the clones that had expanded following primary vaccination were detected again (almost 98% of CD4 and 85% to 90% of CD8), which suggests that memory was broadly maintained. The study included only two donors, which limits how far the findings can be generalized. The secondary T-cell response was found to be weaker but faster than the primary response, with a peak reached on day 5 rather than on day 15.

The rearranged segments are TRBV7-9 and TRBJ1-6; no D gene can be assigned with confidence. Material: PBMCs, obtained around 5 days after the first yellow fever vaccination. The sequence was obtained from a man aged 18-30 years who received the YFV17D yellow fever vaccine. The encoded CDR3 is CASGGEGNSPLHF. The DNA is TGTGCCTCCGGCGGGGAGGGTAATTCACCCCTCCACTTT.